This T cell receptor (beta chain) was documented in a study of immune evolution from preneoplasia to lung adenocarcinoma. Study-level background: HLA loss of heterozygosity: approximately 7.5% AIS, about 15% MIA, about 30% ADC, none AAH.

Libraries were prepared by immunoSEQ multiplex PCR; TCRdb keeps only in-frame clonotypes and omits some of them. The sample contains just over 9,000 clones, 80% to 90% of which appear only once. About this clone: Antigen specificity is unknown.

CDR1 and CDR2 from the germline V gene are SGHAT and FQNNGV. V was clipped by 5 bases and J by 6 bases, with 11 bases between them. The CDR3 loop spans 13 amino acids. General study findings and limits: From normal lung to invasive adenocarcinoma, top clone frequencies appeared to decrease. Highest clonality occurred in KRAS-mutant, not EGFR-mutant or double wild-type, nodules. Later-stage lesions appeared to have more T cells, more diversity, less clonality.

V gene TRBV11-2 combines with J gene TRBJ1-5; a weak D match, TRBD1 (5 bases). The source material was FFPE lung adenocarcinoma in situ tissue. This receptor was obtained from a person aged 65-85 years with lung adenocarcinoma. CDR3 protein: CASSVGGGQPQHF. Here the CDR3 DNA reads TGTGCCAGCAGCGTGGGGGGGGGTCAGCCCCAGCATTTT.